The present T cell receptor (beta chain) was sequenced within a study of T-cell memory formation after mild COVID-19. Study-wide results and limits: A balance of CD4 and CD8 characterized clones contracting day 15 to 85, whereas later expanders leaned CD4+.

About this clonotype itself: Its cognate antigen is unknown.

Constant-segment primers and 5'RACE yielded cDNA libraries for TCR alpha and TCR beta, each carrying sample barcodes and UMIs. TCRdb independently ran MiXCR on the 5' RACE reads; one entry per CDR3 protein. Here the sample spans 250,000 or so distinct CDR3 sequences, more than 15% being singletons. Sequencing was done on a sample of PBMCs or a T cell subset sorted from them (not recorded which). This clonotype originated in a young man who had mild COVID-19 (a few samples of this study predate the infection). Cell type and time point are not known.

This CDR3 reads CSAIPRDYGYTF. The CDR3 nucleotides read TGCAGTGCTATCCCCCGCGACTATGGCTACACCTTC. This chain uses TRBV20-1 with TRBJ1-2; D is unresolved. Trimming left V 4 bases short and J 3 bases short, with 9 bases between. The germline gives CDR1 DFQATT, CDR2 SNEGSKA (reference sequence). The CDR3 consists of 12 residues.